Listed here are 22 T cell receptor beta chains from one sample, sequenced in a study of CD8 T cells in ankylosing spondylitis. In TCRdb, the 5' RACE reads were re-called with MiXCR into one record per CDR3 protein. The table records some 140,000 distinct CDR3 sequences, about 7% of them present only once. The material sequenced was blood, either unsorted or a sorted T cell fraction (not recorded which). These TCRs come from a female donor with ankylosing spondylitis or in good health (not recorded which).

This clonotype was observed at least ten times. The genes are TRBV3-1 and TRBJ1-6, with 8 bases that match TRBD1. CDR3 length equals 15 residues. The germline CDR1 and CDR2 sequences are LGHDT and YNNKEL (reference sequence). Unmatched junction bases numbered 7, after V lost 4 bases and J lost 8 bases. The CDR3 sequence is CASSLGQGFYSPLHF. For the CDR3, the DNA is TGTGCCAGCAGCCTCGGACAGGGTTTTTATTCACCCCTCCACTTT.

This clonotype has a count of ten or more. The chain links TRBV10-3 to TRBJ1-6; D gene unclear. The germline V and J ends were trimmed by 10 bases and 0 bases, with 10 bases remaining between them. This CDR3 has 14 amino acids. CDR1 and CDR2 (germline): ENHRY, SYGVKD. The CDR3 DNA reads TGTGCCACCGGGGATGGCTCCTATAATTCACCCCTCCACTTT. Translated: CATGDGSYNSPLHF.

This clonotype was counted many times. The chain combines TRBV5-1 with TRBJ2-7; 7 bases line up with TRBD1. This CDR3 is 15 amino acids long. Germline values: CDR1 SGHRS, CDR2 YFSETQ. Germline trimming cut 1 base from V and 2 bases from J; bases unmatched to any gene: 6. The CDR3 region has the DNA TGCGCCAGCAGCTTGCAGGACAGGCGAACCTACGAGCAGTACTTC. Protein product: CASSLQDRRTYEQYF.

This clonotype appeared many times. The chain couples TRBV12-3 or TRBV12-4 to TRBJ2-7; 8 nucleotides match TRBD1. CDR3 length: 15 residues. Unmatched junction bases numbered 10, after V lost 5 bases and J lost 4 bases. The chain's CDR3 is CASSRQGFLGYEQYF. In nucleotides, the CDR3 is TGTGCCAGCAGTCGACAGGGGTTTCTCGGGTACGAGCAGTACTTC.

The V and J genes are TRBV12-3 or TRBV12-4 and TRBJ1-1; D gene unclear. CDR3 length: 15 amino acids. V dropped 2 bases and J dropped 0 bases, with 10 bases sitting between them. The CDR3 loop reads CASSLSPIMNTEAFF. The CDR3 nucleotides read TGTGCCAGCAGTTTATCCCCTATTATGAACACTGAAGCTTTCTTT.

In its sample, this clonotype was seen many times. For the CDR3, the DNA is TGCGCCAGCAGGGCACCAGGGGGTATTGAAGCTTTCTTT. Translated, it gives CASRAPGGIEAFF. This chain links TRBV5-1 with TRBJ1-1; 7 bases agree with TRBD1. This CDR3 has 13 residues. Trimming cost V 5 bases and J 7 bases; bases outside gene matches: 8. Germline V gene data show CDR1 as SGHRS and CDR2 as YFSETQ.

The sample holds many counts of this clonotype. In DNA, the CDR3 is TGTGCCAGCGTGACAGGGGGGATAGACGGGGAGCTGTTTTTT. Translation: CASVTGGIDGELFF. V usage is TRBV12-3 or TRBV12-4 and J usage is TRBJ2-2; 9 bases map to TRBD1. The V segment lost 8 bases and the J segment 7 bases; nucleotides outside the gene matches: 8. The CDR3 loop spans 14 amino acids.

This clonotype was observed at least ten times. The chain links TRBV2 to TRBJ2-2, with 7 nucleotides matching TRBD1. V gave up 9 bases and J gave up 0 bases; unmatched junction bases: 4. The length of the CDR3 is 14 residues. CDR1 and CDR2 from the germline V gene are SNHLY and FYNNEI. The CDR3: CASPGQPNTGELFF. The CDR3 DNA follows: TGTGCCAGTCCGGGACAGCCGAACACCGGGGAGCTGTTTTTT.

This clonotype was counted ten times or more. The rearrangement joins TRBV7-9 to TRBJ2-3; D is unclear. Trimming took off 5 bases at V and 2 bases at J, with 17 bases between the two ends. The CDR3 length is 16 residues. CDR1 and CDR2 from the germline V gene are SEHNR and FQNEAQ (reference sequence). The CDR3 loop is CASSPPGGSDTDTQYF. CDR3 nucleotide sequence: TGTGCCAGCAGCCCCCCTGGCGGTAGTGACACAGATACGCAGTATTTT.

This clonotype was seen ten or more times. The chain couples TRBV7-9 to TRBJ1-1; perhaps TRBD1 as D (5 bases). The germline gives CDR1 SEHNR, CDR2 FQNEAQ (reference sequence). The CDR3 covers 14 residues. V was pared by 1 base and J by 11 bases, with 17 bases between. The CDR3 spells CASSLVGTTLRAFF. The CDR3 region has the DNA TGTGCCAGCAGCTTAGTTGGGACCACACTGCGGGCTTTCTTT.

This clonotype has at least ten counts. This chain links TRBV25-1 with TRBJ2-3, with D possibly called TRBD1 or TRBD2 (5 bases each). The V end lost 7 bases, the J end lost 5 bases, and 16 bases lay between the germline ends. This CDR3 spans 14 amino acids. Looked up from germline, CDR1 is MGHDK and CDR2 is SYGVNS. The CDR3 loop is CASTGRGVGDTQYF. CDR3 DNA: TGTGCCAGCACCGGTCGAGGGGTCGGAGATACGCAGTATTTT.

This clonotype has a count of ten or more. This rearrangement joins TRBV19 to TRBJ1-1; D remains ambiguous. V was cut by 8 bases and J by 3 bases, with 13 bases left in between. CDR1 and CDR2 (germline): LNHDA, SQIVND (reference sequence). The CDR3 is 13 amino acids. As DNA, the CDR3 is TGTGCCAGTGCCCTTAGAGTCGACACTGAAGCTTTCTTT. This codes for CASALRVDTEAFF.

A few counts support this clonotype. The rearrangement joins TRBV20-1 to TRBJ2-3; TRBD2 agrees at 7 bases. The CDR3 has 16 residues. CDR1 is DFQATT and CDR2 is SNEGSKA in the germline V gene (reference sequence). V trimming: 6 bases; J trimming: 2 bases; junction bases outside the gene matches: 14. The CDR3 region is CSALIFGGTYTDTQYF. The CDR3 DNA reads as TGCAGTGCCTTGATTTTCGGGGGGACTTACACAGATACGCAGTATTTT.

CDR3 nucleotide sequence: TGTGCCAGCAGCAATCGGACAGGGAGCTCCAAAAACATTCAGTACTTC. Its protein product is CASSNRTGSSKNIQYF. The genes are TRBV4-2 and TRBJ2-4, with TRBD1 identical over 8 bases. CDR1 is LGHNA, CDR2 YNFKEQ, per germline. V lost 5 bases and J lost 2; bases outside the gene matches: 8. The CDR3 runs to 16 residues.

Many counts were recorded for this clonotype. The V gene is TRBV2, the J gene TRBJ2-5; D is uncertain. Germline values: CDR1 SNHLY, CDR2 FYNNEI. The V end lost 4 bases, the J end lost 2 bases, and 5 bases lay between the germline ends. The CDR3 loop spans 12 amino acids. CDR3 DNA sequence: TGTGCCAGCAGTGTGTTGCAAGAGACCCAGTACTTC. Its protein product is CASSVLQETQYF.

Ten or more counts support this clonotype. The chain employs TRBV20-1 and TRBJ2-3, with 9 positions matching TRBD2. CDR3 length: 16 residues. Unmatched junction bases numbered 9, after V lost 1 base and J lost 4 bases. The germline gives CDR1 DFQATT, CDR2 SNEGSKA (reference sequence). The CDR3 protein is CSARVASGMGPDTQYF. The CDR3 nucleotides read TGCAGTGCTAGAGTTGCTAGCGGGATGGGTCCAGATACGCAGTATTTT.

The chain carries TRBV29-1 and TRBJ1-2; D not resolved. Trimming removed 1 base at V and 0 bases at J, with 9 bases between. Germline CDR1 and CDR2: SQVTM and ANQGSEA. The CDR3 extends over 14 amino acids. CDR3 nucleotides: TGCAGCGTTGAAGGGGAAGGAACTAACTATGGCTACACCTTC. This translates into CSVEGEGTNYGYTF. The whole variable domain, filled in from reference TRBV29-1 and TRBJ1-2, reads SAVISQKPSRDICQRGTSLTIQCQVDSQVTMMFWYRQQPGQSLTLIATANQGSEATYESGFVIDKFPISRPNLTFSTLTVSNMSPEDSSIYLCSVEGEGTNYGYTFGSGTRLTVV.

As concerns this clonotype: A single base separates this from a much larger clone, so it may be a read error. This chain uses TRBV7-9 with TRBJ2-3, with 10 bases matching TRBD2. The CDR3 has 15 amino acids. Germline CDR1 SEHNR, CDR2 FQNEAQ (reference sequence). The CDR3 DNA sequence: TGTGCCAGCAGCCAACTAGCGGGGAGCACAGGTACGCAGTATTTT. Protein: CASSQLAGSTGTQYF.

This clonotype was seen many times. CDR3 residues: CASSLIAGGPNNEQFF. CDR3 in DNA: TGCGCCAGCAGCTTGATTGCGGGGGGACCCAACAATGAGCAGTTCTTC. V and J are TRBV4-3 and TRBJ2-1; TRBD2 matches 8 bases. V shed 5 bases, J shed 5 bases, and the junction held 11 bases outside the gene matches. The V gene's germline CDR1 is LGHNA and CDR2 YSLEER. The CDR3 spans 16 residues.

This clonotype was seen at least ten times. The rearrangement links TRBV20-1 to TRBJ1-5; TRBD1 is a possible D gene (6 bases). V lost 6 bases and J 5 bases, leaving 17 bases between the germline ends. Germline V gene data show CDR1 as DFQATT and CDR2 as SNEGSKA (reference sequence). CDR3 length equals 14 residues. The CDR3, as DNA: TGCAGTGCCAAAAACGCAGGGGTGGATCAGCCCCAGCATTTT. This encodes CSAKNAGVDQPQHF.

This clonotype showed up many times. The chain couples TRBV14 to TRBJ1-1, with D uncertain. The CDR3 extends over 14 amino acids. In germline, CDR1 is SGHDN, CDR2 FVKESK. Trimming removed 1 base at V and 1 base at J, with 7 bases between. The CDR3 DNA reads as TGTGCCAGCAGCCAAGTAGGAGCGAACACTGAAGCTTTCTTT. Its protein is CASSQVGANTEAFF.

This clonotype appeared many times. The rearrangement links TRBV29-1 to TRBJ1-2; D is uncertain. Germline V gene lookup returns CDR1 SQVTM and CDR2 ANQGSEA. V was pared by 0 bases and J by 1 base, with 9 bases between. The CDR3 loop spans 14 amino acids. The CDR3 sequence: CSVEEGSINYGYTF. The CDR3 nucleotides are TGCAGCGTTGAAGAGGGCAGCATTAACTATGGCTACACCTTC. The full variable domain, with the rest looked up from reference TRBV29-1 and TRBJ1-2, is SAVISQKPSRDICQRGTSLTIQCQVDSQVTMMFWYRQQPGQSLTLIATANQGSEATYESGFVIDKFPISRPNLTFSTLTVSNMSPEDSSIYLCSVEEGSINYGYTFGSGTRLTVV.